The clone carrying this T cell receptor (beta chain) was seen at least ten times. Antigen unknown. One entry per CDR3 protein, called by TCRdb with MiXCR from the 5' RACE reads. Of roughly 450,000 distinct CDR3 sequences in the sample, 15% to 20% were seen once. The sample originates from a study of T-cell memory formation after mild COVID-19. Study summary: Across donors, TCR clusters were largely donor specific.

General observations from the study: Balance between CD4 and CD8 was seen in clones contracting day 15 to 85, and a CD4+ lean was seen in later expanders. Contracting CD4+ clones were located mainly in CM and EM, and CD8+ clones in EMRA. Memory cells collected pre-infection included some clones that later responded, suggesting cross-reactive memory joined.

The CDR3 consists of 17 residues. The junction had 10 bases not matched to a gene; V was cut back by 2 bases and J by 4 bases. Germline CDR1 reads SGHAT; CDR2 reads FQNNGV. This sequence joins TRBV11-2 and TRBJ2-2; 7 bases fit TRBD1. The sequencing input was PBMCs or a T cell subset sorted from them (not recorded which). The clonotype was recovered from an adult woman who had mild COVID-19 (a few samples of this study predate the infection). Cell type and time point are not known. CDR3 sequence (DNA): TGTGCCAGCAGCTTAAGTCGCGACAGGGTGCGCACCGGGGAGCTGTTTTTT. It specifies CASSLSRDRVRTGELFF.